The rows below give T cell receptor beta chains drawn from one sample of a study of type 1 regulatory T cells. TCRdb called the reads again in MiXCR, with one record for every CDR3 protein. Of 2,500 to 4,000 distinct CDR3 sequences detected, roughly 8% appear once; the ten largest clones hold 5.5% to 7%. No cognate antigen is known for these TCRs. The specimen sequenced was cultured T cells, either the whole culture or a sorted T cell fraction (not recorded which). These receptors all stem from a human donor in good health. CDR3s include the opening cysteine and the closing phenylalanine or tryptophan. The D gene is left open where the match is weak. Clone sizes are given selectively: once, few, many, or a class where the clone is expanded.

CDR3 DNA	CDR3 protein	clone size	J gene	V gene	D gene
TGTGCCAGCAGCTTAACGGTCGGCTACGAGCAGTACTTC	CASSLTVGYEQYF	medium-sized	TRBJ2-7	TRBV7-3	NA
TGCAGTGCTAGGGTGTTAGCAGGGCTCAGCAGCAATGGCTACACCTTC	CSARVLAGLSSNGYTF	medium-sized	TRBJ1-2	TRBV20-1	NA
TGTGCCAGCAGTTCGGGACAGGGCGTCTACGAGCAGTACTTC	CASSSGQGVYEQYF	medium-sized	TRBJ2-7	TRBV6-5	TRBD1
TGTGCCAGTAGAACCGGGACAGGGCCCTACGAGCAGTACTTC	CASRTGTGPYEQYF	medium-sized	TRBJ2-7	TRBV19	TRBD1
TGTGCCAGCAGCCAAGAATCCAGGGGCGACTATGGCTACACCTTC	CASSQESRGDYGYTF	medium-sized	TRBJ1-2	TRBV4-2	NA
TGTGCCAGCAGCCAAGAGCGTGGCAGTCTAGTCAAAAACATTCAGTACTTC	CASSQERGSLVKNIQYF	medium-sized	TRBJ2-4	TRBV3-1	NA
TGTGCCAGCAGCTTAGGGAACTCCTATAATTCACCCCTCCACTTT	CASSLGNSYNSPLHF	medium-sized	TRBJ1-6	TRBV7-8	NA
TGCGCCAGCAGCCAAGAGGCAGGGGGCGCGGGACACATTCAGTACTTC	CASSQEAGGAGHIQYF	once	TRBJ2-4	TRBV4-3	TRBD1
TGCAGTGCTAGCGGGGATGACTACGAGCAGTACTTC	CSASGDDYEQYF	medium-sized	TRBJ2-7	TRBV20-1	NA
TGTGCCAGCAGTCCGCTTGCGGGGAGAAACATTCAGTACTTC	CASSPLAGRNIQYF	medium-sized	TRBJ2-4	TRBV12-3/TRBV12-4	NA
TGTGCCAGCGGCCTAACAGGGGGGTACGAGCAGTACTTC	CASGLTGGYEQYF	NA	TRBJ2-7	TRBV11-2	TRBD1
TGTGCCAGCAGCCGAGGACAGGGCGCAAGCTCCTACGAGCAGTACTTC	CASSRGQGASSYEQYF	medium-sized	TRBJ2-7	TRBV4-2	TRBD1
TGTGCCAGCAGCTACAGGGCCCCCACAGATACGCAGTATTTT	CASSYRAPTDTQYF	medium-sized	TRBJ2-3	TRBV3-1	NA
TGCGCCAGCAGCTTGGTAACTAGCGGGAGTTCGCAGCAGTTCTTC	CASSLVTSGSSQQFF	medium-sized	TRBJ2-1	TRBV5-1	TRBD2
TGTGCCAGCAGCGTCAGGGTATCTAATGAAAAACTGTTTTTT	CASSVRVSNEKLFF	medium-sized	TRBJ1-4	TRBV9	NA
TGTGCCAGCAGCTTGGACCCCTACTCTGGAAACACCATATATTTT	CASSLDPYSGNTIYF	medium-sized	TRBJ1-3	TRBV5-6	NA
TGTGCCAGCAGGGCCCCCACGGGGCGGGAGGGGGCAGATACGCAGTATTTT	CASRAPTGREGADTQYF	medium-sized	TRBJ2-3	TRBV12-3/TRBV12-4	TRBD2
TGCAGTGCTAGAGATCTAGCGGGACGCACAGATACGCAGTATTTT	CSARDLAGRTDTQYF	medium-sized	TRBJ2-3	TRBV20-1	TRBD2
TGTGCCAGCAAACGAAGTTCACCTGCGGGCACTGAAGCTTTCTTT	CASKRSSPAGTEAFF	medium-sized	TRBJ1-1	TRBV6-5	NA
TGCAGTGCGGCGAGGGGGAGTGCCAAAAACATTCAGTACTTC	CSAARGSAKNIQYF	medium-sized	TRBJ2-4	TRBV20-1	NA
TGTGCCAGCAGCTTAGAATCGGGTAGCGGTGAGACCCAGTACTTC	CASSLESGSGETQYF	medium-sized	TRBJ2-5	TRBV7-8	NA
TGTGCCAGCGCTTCTATGGATACGCAGTATTTT	CASASMDTQYF	medium-sized	TRBJ2-3	TRBV5-5	NA
TGTGCCTGGAGTCGACAGGGGAGTTTGAACACTGAAGCTTTCTTT	CAWSRQGSLNTEAFF	many	TRBJ1-1	TRBV30	TRBD1
TGTGCCAGCAGTGAATATATAGCGGGAGGGCAGGAAGAGCAGTACTTC	CASSEYIAGGQEEQYF	medium-sized	TRBJ2-7	TRBV2	TRBD2
TGTGCCAGCAGTTACTTGGGGATGGGTAATGAAAAACTGTTTTTT	CASSYLGMGNEKLFF	medium-sized	TRBJ1-4	TRBV6-5	NA
TGTGCCAGCTCGACCGGGACTAGCGGAGAGACCCAGTACTTC	CASSTGTSGETQYF	medium-sized	TRBJ2-5	TRBV6-6	TRBD2
TGTGCCACCTGGGACAGGGGTTCCTACGAGCAGTACTTC	CATWDRGSYEQYF	many	TRBJ2-7	TRBV19	TRBD1
TGCGCCAGCAGCTTGATGGCAGCTGGGGCCAACGTCCTGACTTTC	CASSLMAAGANVLTF	medium-sized	TRBJ2-6	TRBV5-1	NA
TGCGCCAGCAGTCCTAGCGCGTCGAACACCGGGGAGCTGTTTTTT	CASSPSASNTGELFF	medium-sized	TRBJ2-2	TRBV5-1	NA